A single sample is the source of the 24 T cell receptor beta chains below, sequenced in a study of blood T cell repertoires in COVID-19. Clones were read by immunoSEQ multiplex PCR, and TCRdb kept only the in-frame ones, dropping some. The sample has a few hundred thousand clones, 75% to 85% seen once. Material: PBMCs or T cells enriched from blood (not recorded which). These receptors came from a man in his forties who had recovered from COVID-19.

V and J are TRBV7-8 and TRBJ1-4; TRBD1 agrees at 8 bases. After removal of 5 bases from V and 8 bases from J, the junction contained 4 bases not matched to a gene. The CDR3 covers 13 residues. Germline V gives CDR1 SGHVS, CDR2 FQNEAQ. The CDR3 here is CASSPDRAEKLFF. Here the CDR3 DNA reads TGTGCCAGCAGCCCGGACAGGGCGGAAAAACTGTTTTTT.

This clone was observed many times. The gene calls are TRBV18 and TRBJ1-5, with 10 bases aligning to TRBD1. The CDR3 contains 17 residues. The junction had 5 bases not matched to a gene; V was cut back by 2 bases and J by 1 base. In germline, CDR1 is KGHSH, CDR2 LQKENI. CDR3: CASSPGVDRGSNQPQHF. The CDR3 coding sequence is TGTGCCAGCTCACCAGGTGTGGACAGGGGGAGCAATCAGCCCCAGCATTTT.

The J gene is TRBJ2-7, the V gene TRBV7-9, with unresolved D. V lost 3 bases and J lost 2, with 5 bases in between. The CDR3 runs 12 residues. The V gene's germline CDR1 is SEHNR and CDR2 FQNEAQ (reference sequence). DNA for the CDR3: TGTGCCAGCAGCTTCTATACCTACGAGCAGTACTTC. This translates into CASSFYTYEQYF.

This rearrangement joins TRBV11-2 to TRBJ1-3, with a tentative D call TRBD1 (6 bases). The CDR3 is made up of 14 amino acids. Looked up from germline, CDR1 is SGHAT and CDR2 is FQNNGV. Trimming removed 5 bases at V and 8 bases at J, with 16 bases between. For the CDR3, the DNA is TGTGCCAGCAGCCCCCCGGGACATAAAGACACCATATATTTT. Translation gives CASSPPGHKDTIYF.

The chain employs TRBV6-5 and TRBJ1-4; 10 bases are a match to TRBD1. The CDR3 sequence is 14 residues long. Germline V lookup: CDR1 MNHEY, CDR2 SVGAGI. Unmatched junction bases numbered 5, after V lost 5 bases and J lost 8 bases. The CDR3 coding sequence is TGTGCCAGCAGTCCCGGGACAGGGGACGAAAAACTGTTTTTT. Protein sequence: CASSPGTGDEKLFF.

The rearrangement links TRBV27 to TRBJ2-2; 14 bases line up with TRBD2. Per the germline V gene, CDR1 is MNHEY and CDR2 is SMNVEV (reference sequence). The CDR3 extends over 16 amino acids. The ends lost 5 bases at V and 5 bases at J; junction bases unmatched: 4. For the CDR3, the DNA is TGTGCCAGCAGTCCGGGACTAGCGGGAGTAACCGGGGAGCTGTTTTTT. The encoded protein is CASSPGLAGVTGELFF.

The gene calls are TRBV5-1 and TRBJ2-3; D gene unclear. V was trimmed by 0 bases and J by 0 bases, leaving 14 bases between them. Per the germline V gene, CDR1 is SGHRS and CDR2 is YFSETQ. CDR3 length: 17 amino acids. The CDR3: CASSLAGGKSSTDTQYF. CDR3 nucleotide sequence: TGCGCCAGCAGCTTGGCCGGCGGCAAGTCGAGCACAGATACGCAGTATTTT.

This clone was detected only once. The rearrangement uses TRBV19 and TRBJ1-1, with TRBD1 as a possible D gene (5 bases). The CDR3 has 14 amino acids. Germline V gene lookup returns CDR1 LNHDA and CDR2 SQIVND (reference sequence). V lost 1 base and J 5 bases, leaving 11 bases between the germline ends. CDR3 sequence (DNA): TGTGCCAGTAGTATAGCCAGGGAGGGGACTGAAGCTTTCTTT. Its protein is CASSIAREGTEAFF.

The J gene is TRBJ2-4, the V gene TRBV7-2, with a weak D call TRBD2 (5 bases). V lost 4 bases and J lost 3, with 13 bases in between. CDR1 and CDR2 (germline): SGHTA, FQGNSA. There are 15 residues in the CDR3. CDR3 amino acids: CASSSALAGKNIQYF. CDR3 nucleotide sequence: TGTGCCAGCAGCTCCGCGCTGGCGGGCAAAAACATTCAGTACTTC. The full variable domain, in which reference TRBV7-2 and TRBJ2-4 provide the parts outside the CDR3, is GAGVSQSPSNKVTEKGKDVELRCDPISGHTALYWYRQSLGQGLEFLIYFQGNSAPDKSGLPSDRFSAERTGGSVSTLTIQRTQQEDSAVYLCASSSALAGKNIQYFGAGTRLSVL.

The CDR3 spells CASSLRRMGGETQYF. The DNA of the CDR3 is TGTGCCAGCAGCTTACGACGGATGGGAGGGGAGACCCAGTACTTC. This rearrangement joins TRBV5-6 to TRBJ2-5, with TRBD2 identical over 7 bases. After removal of 2 bases from V and 5 bases from J, the junction contained 9 bases not matched to a gene. The CDR3 loop spans 15 amino acids. CDR1 and CDR2 from the germline V gene are SGHDT and YYEEEE.

The CDR3 reads CASSSRGSGGATEQFF. The CDR3 region has the DNA TGTGCCAGCAGCTCCCGGGGTAGCGGGGGGGCTACTGAGCAGTTCTTC. The gene calls are TRBV7-3 and TRBJ2-1, with 11 bases lining up with TRBD2. Per germline, CDR1 SGHTA and CDR2 FQGTGA. The CDR3 sequence is 16 residues long. With V trimmed by 4 bases and J by 9 bases, 11 bases remained unmatched.

The V gene is TRBV6-1, the J gene TRBJ1-6, with D maybe TRBD1 (5 bases). This CDR3 has 14 residues. Germline V gene sequence: CDR1 MNHNS, CDR2 SASEGT. V gave up 2 bases and J gave up 6 bases, with 8 bases separating them. The CDR3: CASSELGGNSPLHF. The CDR3 DNA reads TGTGCCAGCAGTGAATTGGGGGGTAATTCACCCCTCCACTTT.

J is TRBJ1-1 and V is TRBV11-2; D unclear. Trimming left V 5 bases short and J 4 bases short, with 14 bases between. CDR1 and CDR2 from the germline V gene are SGHAT and FQNNGV. CDR3 length equals 14 residues. CDR3 loop: CASSAFLGGTEAFF. DNA of the CDR3: TGTGCCAGCAGCGCATTCCTCGGAGGCACTGAAGCTTTCTTT. The full variable domain, rest sourced from reference TRBV11-2 and TRBJ1-1, is EAGVAQSPRYKIIEKRQSVAFWCNPISGHATLYWYQQILGQGPKLLIQFQNNGVVDDSQLPKDRFSAERLKGVDSTLKIQPAKLEDSAVYLCASSAFLGGTEAFFGQGTRLTVV.

The chain combines TRBV5-1 with TRBJ1-3; D is unresolved. V gave up 0 bases and J gave up 1 base, with 11 bases separating them. Per the germline V gene, CDR1 is SGHRS and CDR2 is YFSETQ. The CDR3 covers 16 residues. In DNA form, the CDR3 reads TGCGCCAGCAGCTTGGGAGGGTCTGGGTCTGGAAACACCATATATTTT. This translates into CASSLGGSGSGNTIYF. Full variable domain (rest looked up from reference TRBV5-1 and TRBJ1-3): KAGVTQTPRYLIKTRGQQVTLSCSPISGHRSVSWYQQTPGQGLQFLFEYFSETQRNKGNFPGRFSGRQFSNSRSEMNVSTLELGDSALYLCASSLGGSGSGNTIYFGEGSWLTVV.

J is TRBJ2-1 and V is TRBV2, with D maybe TRBD1 (5 bases). CDR1 is SNHLY and CDR2 is FYNNEI in the germline V gene. This CDR3 spans 11 amino acids. The V end was cut by 4 bases, the J end by 10 bases, with 8 bases between. The CDR3 DNA reads TGTGCCAGCAGTGGGGGCCCAGAGCAGTTCTTC. This sequence encodes CASSGGPEQFF.

This chain links TRBV15 with TRBJ1-2; D gene ambiguous. There are 10 residues in the CDR3. The V and J ends lost 8 bases and 7 bases respectively, with 8 bases between them. Germline V lookup: CDR1 LNHNV, CDR2 YYDKDF (reference sequence). The CDR3 bases are TGTGCCACCTTCGAGGGTGGCTACACCTTC. Translated, it gives CATFEGGYTF.

The chain links TRBV19 to TRBJ2-1, with a tentative D call TRBD2 (6 bases). CDR1 is LNHDA, CDR2 SQIVND, per germline (reference sequence). The length of the CDR3 is 15 residues. Trimming cost V 8 bases and J 9 bases, with 23 bases left between them. The CDR3 sequence: CASHGGFSLASEQFF. In DNA, the CDR3 is TGTGCCAGTCACGGGGGTTTCAGTTTAGCTAGTGAGCAGTTCTTC.

The chain carries TRBV7-9 and TRBJ2-1; 14 bases fit TRBD2. The trim removed 3 bases at V and 4 bases at J, leaving 2 bases unmatched. From germline, CDR1 is SEHNR and CDR2 FQNEAQ (reference sequence). The CDR3 has 16 residues. The CDR3 bases are TGTGCCAGCAGCTTTGGGACTAGCGGGAGTTACAATGAGCAGTTCTTC. Amino acid sequence: CASSFGTSGSYNEQFF.

The chain joins TRBV3-1 (or the pseudogene TRBV3-2) to TRBJ1-2; 9 bases fit TRBD1. Germline V gene lookup returns CDR1 LGHDT and CDR2 YNNKEL (reference sequence). V gave up 1 base and J gave up 8 bases; unmatched junction bases: 2. This CDR3 has 13 residues. The CDR3 nucleotides are TGTGCCAGCAGCCAAGGGGGGACAGGGGGCTACACCTTC. Protein: CASSQGGTGGYTF.

The chain uses TRBV7-3 and TRBJ2-2, with D perhaps matching TRBD2 (6 bases). From germline, CDR1 is SGHTA and CDR2 FQGTGA. CDR3 length: 14 residues. Trimming removed 2 bases from V and 6 bases from J, with 10 bases in between. The CDR3 DNA is TGTGCCAGCAGCTTACCCCGCGGGGCCGGGGAGCTGTTTTTT. This gives the protein CASSLPRGAGELFF. The whole variable domain, remainder taken from reference TRBV7-3 and TRBJ2-2, is GAGVSQTPSNKVTEKGKYVELRCDPISGHTALYWYRQSLGQGPEFLIYFQGTGAADDSGLPNDRFFAVRPEGSVSTLKIQRTERGDSAVYLCASSLPRGAGELFFGEGSRLTVL.

The chain joins TRBV19 to TRBJ1-1, with 7 bases aligning to TRBD1. Trimming took 10 bases from V and 1 from J; bases not matched to a gene: 12. This CDR3 has 15 amino acids. CDR1 and CDR2 (germline): LNHDA, SQIVND (reference sequence). The DNA of the CDR3 is TGTGCCACTCGAAGGGGGGCAGGGGGGAACACTGAAGCTTTCTTT. Protein: CATRRGAGGNTEAFF.

This chain links TRBV5-1 with TRBJ1-2; D remains unclear. V gave up 0 bases and J gave up 4 bases, with 13 bases separating them. Germline V gives CDR1 SGHRS, CDR2 YFSETQ. The CDR3 is 15 residues long. DNA for the CDR3: TGCGCCAGCAGCTTGGAGGGCGGAGGCGGCTATGGCTACACCTTC. This sequence encodes CASSLEGGGGYGYTF. Full variable domain (missing parts from reference TRBV5-1 and TRBJ1-2): KAGVTQTPRYLIKTRGQQVTLSCSPISGHRSVSWYQQTPGQGLQFLFEYFSETQRNKGNFPGRFSGRQFSNSRSEMNVSTLELGDSALYLCASSLEGGGGYGYTFGSGTRLTVV.

This clone came up once. This chain joins TRBV10-1 and TRBJ1-2, with a possible D match to TRBD1 (6 bases). The germline gives CDR1 WNHNN, CDR2 SYGVQD (reference sequence). CDR3 length: 13 residues. V gave up 7 bases and J gave up 5 bases, with 14 bases separating them. DNA of the CDR3: TGCGCCAGCACAGGGGTCCTCGTTTATGGCTACACCTTC. It is translated as CASTGVLVYGYTF.

The rearrangement links TRBV5-4 to TRBJ2-2; the match to TRBD2 covers 12 bases. Trimming took 8 bases from V and 9 from J; bases not matched to a gene: 8. In germline, CDR1 is SGHNT, CDR2 YYREEE (reference sequence). The CDR3 is 14 amino acids. The CDR3 coding sequence is TGTGCCAGTAGACTAGCGGGAGCTGAAAGGGAGCTGTTTTTT. Its protein is CASRLAGAERELFF.